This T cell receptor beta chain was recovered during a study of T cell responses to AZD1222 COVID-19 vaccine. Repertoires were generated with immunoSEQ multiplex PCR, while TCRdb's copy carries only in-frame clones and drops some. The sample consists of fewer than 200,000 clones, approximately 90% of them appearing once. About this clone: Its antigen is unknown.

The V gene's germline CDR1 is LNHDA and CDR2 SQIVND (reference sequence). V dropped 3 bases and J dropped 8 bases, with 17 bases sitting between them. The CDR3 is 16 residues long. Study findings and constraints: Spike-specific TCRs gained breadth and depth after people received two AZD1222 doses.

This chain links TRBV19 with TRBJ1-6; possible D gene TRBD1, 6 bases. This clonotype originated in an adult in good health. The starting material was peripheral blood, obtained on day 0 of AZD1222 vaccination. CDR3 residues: CASSILQGTGDSPLHF. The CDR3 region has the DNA TGTGCCAGTAGTATCCTACAGGGTACCGGGGATTCACCCCTCCACTTT.